This TCR beta chain is from a study of T cells in Graves' hyperthyroidism and ophthalmopathy. Study details: Initial diagnosis, before any treatment, was when peripheral blood was collected. Study-level results: Among thyroid clonotypes expanded above 0.001, most also appeared in blood.

It was considered stable Graves' hyperthyroidism when ophthalmopathy did not progress within 18 months. Using RNA transcripts as the source, TCR beta CDR3 regions were amplified. The primer set for the first-round RT-PCR of the TCR CDR3 was HTBI. MiXCR was run by TCRdb on the multiplex PCR reads, yielding one entry per CDR3 protein. The sample consists of approximately 320,000 distinct CDR3 sequences, 15% to 20% of them appearing once. At least ten counts were recorded for this clonotype. The antigen remains undetermined. CDR3 length equals 17 residues. Trimming stripped 3 bases from V and 3 bases from J, with 18 bases between. Germline-derived CDR1 and CDR2 are PRHDT and FYEKMQ (reference sequence).

Input material: blood. The TCR comes from a man in his thirties or forties with Graves' hyperthyroidism. The V gene is TRBV13, the J gene TRBJ2-1, with D possibly matching TRBD1 (5 bases). The CDR3 sequence is CASSLGPPSSVYNEQFF. The CDR3 nucleotides read TGTGCCAGCAGCTTGGGGCCCCCGAGCTCGGTCTACAATGAGCAGTTCTTC.